This T cell receptor (beta chain) was captured by sequencing in a study of cytomegalovirus exposure and HLA in healthy donors. Notes on this clone: What it recognizes is unknown.

Study-wide results and caveats: In an earlier analysis, productive rearrangement rates for most beta V segments clustered near 87% or 30%.

The PCR was carried out with 60 Vbeta primers and 13 Jbeta primers. TCRdb keeps only in-frame clones here, not all; method: immunoSEQ multiplex PCR. Among about 83,000 clones listed, roughly 80% were seen once. V gave up 2 bases and J gave up 5 bases; unmatched junction bases: 10. This CDR3 comprises 16 residues. CDR1 and CDR2 (germline): LGHNA, YNFKEQ. This chain joins TRBV4-2 and TRBJ2-3; 7 positions match TRBD1. The origin of this receptor is a woman aged 25 to 39 in good health and CMV-seronegative. The sample consisted of PBMCs. The CDR3 reads CASSQILGDSQDTQYF. The CDR3 DNA sequence: TGTGCCAGCAGCCAAATACTGGGGGACAGCCAAGATACGCAGTATTTT.